This is a list of T cell receptor beta chains from one sample in a study of T cells in Graves' hyperthyroidism and ophthalmopathy. TCRdb analysed the multiplex PCR reads with MiXCR anew, one entry per CDR3 protein. The table shows hundreds of thousands of distinct CDR3 sequences, with roughly 13% occurring only once. Specimen: blood. The receptors stem from a woman between 25 and 40 years old with Graves' hyperthyroidism. Both conserved end residues are trimmed from each CDR3. Each record gives: J gene, CDR3 length, V gene, CDR3 protein.

>TRBJ1-5|12|TRBV9
ASSGGVGDQPQH
>TRBJ1-3|13|TRBV20-1
SVVPGSDSGNTIY
>TRBJ2-2|14|TRBV7-9
ASSPQSGRSTGELF
>TRBJ2-7|11|TRBV28
ASSLGQGYEQY
>TRBJ2-2|13|TRBV24-1
ATRSTSDNTGELF
>TRBJ1-5|11|TRBV28
ASRMDRNQPQH
>TRBJ1-2|16|TRBV3-1
ASSTRDRVSQGNYGYT
>TRBJ2-2|11|TRBV4-1
ASSQLLTGELF
>TRBJ1-5|9|TRBV6-1
ASRDNQPQH
>TRBJ2-3|13|TRBV7-3
ASSVTSGSTDTQY
>TRBJ2-7|17|TRBV28
ASSLFPPTLAGGPNEQY
>TRBJ2-1|13|TRBV5-6
ASSSGLRDYNEQF
>TRBJ2-7|11|TRBV15
AAKDPAGYEQY
>TRBJ2-7|13|TRBV20-1
SARGTGQGSYEQY
>TRBJ1-2|13|TRBV6-2/TRBV6-3
ASSYSRTGSGGYT
>TRBJ2-7|16|TRBV6-1
ASSYPGGGQWELVEQY
>TRBJ2-6|15|TRBV28
ASSPFPTLSGANVLT
>TRBJ2-2|9|TRBV6-5
ASSYVGELF
>TRBJ1-5|13|TRBV2
ASRGPGPSNQPQH
>TRBJ2-5|14|TRBV3-1
ASSRWSGTYQETQY
>TRBJ2-1|11|TRBV7-2
ASSLELAREQF
>TRBJ2-4|12|TRBV2
ANSDRTSGDIQY
>TRBJ1-1|12|TRBV6-9
ASSYPDRGSEAF
>TRBJ2-1|11|TRBV7-9
ASSLADYNEQF
>TRBJ2-1|13|TRBV3-1
ASGSGVEGYNEQF
>TRBJ2-5|12|TRBV4-1
ASSQVPGKETQY
>TRBJ2-5|11|TRBV28
ASSQRTSGTQY
>TRBJ1-1|11|TRBV30
AWISRADTEAF
>TRBJ2-7|10|TRBV20-1
SARTGRYEQY
>TRBJ1-2|8|TRBV7-9
ASSPAGYT
>TRBJ2-7|12|TRBV13
ASSLAGGWYEQY
>TRBJ2-1|13|TRBV10-3
AISFFGTTNNEQF
>TRBJ2-3|12|TRBV3-1
ASSLTVSGDTQY
>TRBJ2-3|12|TRBV30
AWIRAGGADTQY
>TRBJ2-1|10|TRBV28
ASSLQSYGQF
>TRBJ2-6|15|TRBV7-6
ASSLMMEGDGANVLT
>TRBJ2-5|11|TRBV18
ASSADSEQTQY